A selection of T cell receptor beta chains follows, all from one sample in a study of blood T cell repertoires in COVID-19. Using immunoSEQ multiplex PCR, the repertoire was profiled, and TCRdb retains in-frame clones only, with some absent. The table has roughly 130,000 clones, around three quarters seen once. The sample was peripheral blood. The source is an older man with acute or convalescent COVID-19. Both conserved end residues are part of each CDR3. A D gene is named only where the DNA matches it firmly. A row's size may be missing; if present it is once, few, many or a size class.

v_gene,abundance,j_gene,d_gene,CDR3aa,CDR3nt
TRBV5-5,.,TRBJ1-1,TRBD1,CASSLDRGNTEAFF,TGTGCCAGCAGCTTGGACAGGGGAAACACTGAAGCTTTCTTT
TRBV7-8,.,TRBJ2-5,.,CASSLWGQAQETQYF,TGTGCCAGCAGCCTATGGGGGCAGGCTCAAGAGACCCAGTACTTC
TRBV27,.,TRBJ2-7,.,CASSSSRRGPYEQYF,TGTGCCAGCAGCTCTTCCCGGAGGGGACCCTACGAGCAGTACTTC
TRBV6-5,once,TRBJ1-1,TRBD1,CASSRRQGAFTEAFF,TGTGCCAGCAGTCGAAGACAGGGGGCTTTCACTGAAGCTTTCTTT
TRBV19,.,TRBJ1-2,TRBD1,CASSPGQNVGGYTF,TGTGCCAGTAGTCCGGGACAGAACGTCGGCGGCTACACCTTC
TRBV5-1,.,TRBJ2-7,.,CASSLEGSSYEQYF,TGCGCCAGCAGCTTGGAAGGGAGCTCCTACGAGCAGTACTTC
TRBV19,.,TRBJ1-2,.,CASSIEERGYTF,TGTGCCAGTAGTATTGAAGAGAGGGGCTACACCTTC
TRBV6-2/TRBV6-3,.,TRBJ2-1,TRBD2,CASSYPEAGPGEQFF,TGTGCCAGCAGTTACCCCGAAGCGGGACCGGGTGAGCAGTTCTTC
TRBV5-1,.,TRBJ1-1,TRBD1,CASTLGQGTEAFF,TGCGCCAGCACCTTGGGACAGGGGACCGAAGCTTTCTTT
TRBV5-1,.,TRBJ1-5,.,CASSLDAGSNQPQHF,TGCGCCAGCAGCTTGGATGCAGGAAGCAATCAGCCCCAGCATTTT
TRBV6-1,once,TRBJ2-1,.,CASSETGGNYNEQFF,TGTGCCAGCAGTGAAACGGGGGGCAATTACAATGAGCAGTTCTTC
TRBV9,few,TRBJ2-1,TRBD2,CASSISGAPYNEQFF,TGTGCCAGCAGCATTAGCGGGGCCCCATACAATGAGCAGTTCTTC